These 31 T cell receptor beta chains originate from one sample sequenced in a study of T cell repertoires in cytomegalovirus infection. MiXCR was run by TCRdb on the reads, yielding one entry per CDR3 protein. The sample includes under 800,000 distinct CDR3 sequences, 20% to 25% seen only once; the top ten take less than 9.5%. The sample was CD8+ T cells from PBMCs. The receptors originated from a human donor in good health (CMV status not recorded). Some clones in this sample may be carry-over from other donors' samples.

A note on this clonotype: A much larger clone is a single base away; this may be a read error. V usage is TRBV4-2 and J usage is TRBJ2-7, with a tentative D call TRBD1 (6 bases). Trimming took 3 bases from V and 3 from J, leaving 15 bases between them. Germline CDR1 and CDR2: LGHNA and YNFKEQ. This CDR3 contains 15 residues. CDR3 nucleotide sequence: TGTGCCAGCAGCCATGAAAACCGAGGGGGCTACGAGCAGTACTTC. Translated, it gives CASSHENRGGYEQYF.

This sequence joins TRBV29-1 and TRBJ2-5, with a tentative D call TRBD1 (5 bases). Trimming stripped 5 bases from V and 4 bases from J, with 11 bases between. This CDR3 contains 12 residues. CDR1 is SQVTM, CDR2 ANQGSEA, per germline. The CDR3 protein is CSVPDRSETQYF. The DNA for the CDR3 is TGCAGCGTTCCAGACAGATCAGAGACCCAGTACTTC.

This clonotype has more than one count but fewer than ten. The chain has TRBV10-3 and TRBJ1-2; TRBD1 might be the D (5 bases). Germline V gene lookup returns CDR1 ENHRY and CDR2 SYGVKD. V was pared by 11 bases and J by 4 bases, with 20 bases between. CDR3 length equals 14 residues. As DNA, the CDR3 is TGTGCCGCTCAAGGCGGGGGAAGGGGCTATGGCTACACCTTC. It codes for CAAQGGGRGYGYTF.

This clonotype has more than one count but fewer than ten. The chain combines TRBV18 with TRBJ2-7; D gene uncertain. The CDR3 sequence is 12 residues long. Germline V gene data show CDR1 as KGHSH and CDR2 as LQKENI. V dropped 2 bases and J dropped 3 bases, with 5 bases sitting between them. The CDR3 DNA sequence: TGTGCCAGCTCACCATCTCACTACGAGCAGTACTTC. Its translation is CASSPSHYEQYF.

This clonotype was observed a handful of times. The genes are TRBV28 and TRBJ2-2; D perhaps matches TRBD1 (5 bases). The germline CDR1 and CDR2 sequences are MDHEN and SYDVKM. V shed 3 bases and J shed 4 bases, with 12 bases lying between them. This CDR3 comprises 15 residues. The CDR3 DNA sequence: TGTGCCAGCAGTTTCCCACGACAGTCCACCGGGGAGCTGTTTTTT. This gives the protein CASSFPRQSTGELFF. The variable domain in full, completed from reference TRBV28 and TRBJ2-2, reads DVKVTQSSRYLVKRTGEKVFLECVQDMDHENMFWYRQDPGLGLRLIYFSYDVKMKEKGDIPEGYSVSREKKERFSLILESASTNQTSMYLCASSFPRQSTGELFFGEGSRLTVL.

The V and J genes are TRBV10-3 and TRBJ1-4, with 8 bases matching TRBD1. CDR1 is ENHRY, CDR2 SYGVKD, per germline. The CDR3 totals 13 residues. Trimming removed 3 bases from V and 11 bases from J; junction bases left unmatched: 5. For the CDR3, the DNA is TGTGCCATCAGTGACCCGACAGGGGACAAACTGTTTTTT. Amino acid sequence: CAISDPTGDKLFF.

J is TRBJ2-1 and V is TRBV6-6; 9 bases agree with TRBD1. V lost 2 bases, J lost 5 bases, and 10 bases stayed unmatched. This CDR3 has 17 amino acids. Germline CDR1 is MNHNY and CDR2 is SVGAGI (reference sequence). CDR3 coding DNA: TGTGCCAGCAGTTACCCCCGGACAGGGGTTGAGGACAATGAGCAGTTCTTC. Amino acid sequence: CASSYPRTGVEDNEQFF.

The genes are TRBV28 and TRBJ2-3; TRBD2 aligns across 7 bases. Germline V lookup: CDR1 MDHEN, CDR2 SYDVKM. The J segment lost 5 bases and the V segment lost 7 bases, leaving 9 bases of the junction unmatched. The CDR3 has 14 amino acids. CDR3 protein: CASTEGIAGDTQYF. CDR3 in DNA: TGTGCCAGCACCGAAGGGATAGCGGGAGATACGCAGTATTTT.

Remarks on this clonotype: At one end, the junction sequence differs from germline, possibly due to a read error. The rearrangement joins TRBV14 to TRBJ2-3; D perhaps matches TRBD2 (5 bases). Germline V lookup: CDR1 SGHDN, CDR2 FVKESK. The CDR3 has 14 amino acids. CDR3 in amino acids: CASSQDLAADTKYF. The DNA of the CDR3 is TGTGCCAGCAGCCAAGACCTAGCCGCAGATACGAAGTATTTT.

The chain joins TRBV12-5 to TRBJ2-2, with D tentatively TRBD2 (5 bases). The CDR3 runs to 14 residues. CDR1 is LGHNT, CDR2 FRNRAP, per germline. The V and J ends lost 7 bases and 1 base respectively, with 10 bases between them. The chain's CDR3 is CASAWTENTGELFF. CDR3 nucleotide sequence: TGTGCTAGTGCCTGGACTGAGAACACCGGGGAGCTGTTTTTT.

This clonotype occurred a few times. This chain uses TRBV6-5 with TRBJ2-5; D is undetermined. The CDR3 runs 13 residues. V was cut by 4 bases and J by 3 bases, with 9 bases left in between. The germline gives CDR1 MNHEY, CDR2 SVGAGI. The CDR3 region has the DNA TGTGCCAGCAGTTTTATCGGCGAAGAGACCCAGTACTTC. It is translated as CASSFIGEETQYF.

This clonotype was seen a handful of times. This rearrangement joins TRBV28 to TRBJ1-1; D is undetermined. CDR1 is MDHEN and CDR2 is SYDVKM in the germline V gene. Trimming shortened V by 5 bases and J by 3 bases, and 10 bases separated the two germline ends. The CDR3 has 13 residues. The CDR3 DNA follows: TGTGCCAGCAGTCACGATTTGGACACTGAAGCTTTCTTT. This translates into CASSHDLDTEAFF.

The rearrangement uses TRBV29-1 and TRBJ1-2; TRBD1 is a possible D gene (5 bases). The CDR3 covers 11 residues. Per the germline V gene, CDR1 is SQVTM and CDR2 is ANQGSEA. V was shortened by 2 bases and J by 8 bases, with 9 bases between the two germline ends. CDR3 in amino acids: CSVEWGDGYTF. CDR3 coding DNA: TGCAGCGTTGAATGGGGGGACGGCTACACCTTC.

The chain's CDR3 is CATSSPRHKGPLINEQFF. The CDR3 bases are TGTGCCACCAGCAGTCCACGACACAAGGGACCCCTCATCAATGAGCAGTTCTTC. The chain combines TRBV15 with TRBJ2-1; the D gene could be TRBD1 or TRBD2 (5 bases each). Trimming took 3 bases from V and 6 from J, leaving 24 bases between them. Germline V gives CDR1 LNHNV, CDR2 YYDKDF (reference sequence). The CDR3 covers 18 residues.

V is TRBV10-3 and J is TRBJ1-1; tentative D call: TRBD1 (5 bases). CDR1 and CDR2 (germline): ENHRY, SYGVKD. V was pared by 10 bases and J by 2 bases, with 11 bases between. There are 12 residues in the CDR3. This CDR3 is CATRDPNTEAFF. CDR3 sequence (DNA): TGTGCCACTCGGGACCCTAACACTGAAGCTTTCTTT.

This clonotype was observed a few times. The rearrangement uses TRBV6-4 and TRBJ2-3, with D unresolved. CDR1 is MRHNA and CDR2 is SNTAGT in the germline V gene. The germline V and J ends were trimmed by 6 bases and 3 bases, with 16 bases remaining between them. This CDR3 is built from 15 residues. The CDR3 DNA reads TGTGCCAGCAGGGATATCGAATTGGGAACAGATACGCAGTATTTT. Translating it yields CASRDIELGTDTQYF.

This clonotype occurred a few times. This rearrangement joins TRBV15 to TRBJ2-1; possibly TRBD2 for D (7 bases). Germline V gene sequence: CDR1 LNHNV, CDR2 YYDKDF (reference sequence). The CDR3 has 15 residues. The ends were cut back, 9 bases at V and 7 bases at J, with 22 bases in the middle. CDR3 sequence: CATRFSGGALNEQFF. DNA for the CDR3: TGTGCCACAAGATTCAGTGGGGGGGCCTTAAATGAGCAGTTCTTC.

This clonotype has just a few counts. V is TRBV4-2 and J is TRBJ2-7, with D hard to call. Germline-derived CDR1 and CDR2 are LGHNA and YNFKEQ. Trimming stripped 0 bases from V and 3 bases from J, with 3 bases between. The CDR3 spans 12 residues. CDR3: CASSQENYEQYF. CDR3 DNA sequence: TGTGCCAGCAGCCAAGAAAACTACGAGCAGTACTTC.

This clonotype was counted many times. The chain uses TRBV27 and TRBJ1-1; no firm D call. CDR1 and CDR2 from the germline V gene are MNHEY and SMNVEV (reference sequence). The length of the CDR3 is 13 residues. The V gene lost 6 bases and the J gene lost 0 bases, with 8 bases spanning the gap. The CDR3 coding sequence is TGTGCCAGCAGGGGGTTACTGAACACTGAAGCTTTCTTT. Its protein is CASRGLLNTEAFF.

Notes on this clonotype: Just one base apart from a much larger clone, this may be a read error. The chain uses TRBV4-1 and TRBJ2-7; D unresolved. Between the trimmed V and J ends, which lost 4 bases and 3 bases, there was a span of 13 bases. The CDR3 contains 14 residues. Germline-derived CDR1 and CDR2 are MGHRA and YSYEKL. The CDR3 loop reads CASSPDHWSYEQYF. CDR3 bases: TGCGCCAGCAGCCCGGACCATTGGAGCTACGAGCAGTACTTC.

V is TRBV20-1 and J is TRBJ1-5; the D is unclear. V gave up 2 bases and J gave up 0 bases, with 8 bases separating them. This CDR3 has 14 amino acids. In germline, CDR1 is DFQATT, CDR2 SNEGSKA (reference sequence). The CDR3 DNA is TGCAGTGCTAGATCTAGGAATAGCAATCAGCCCCAGCATTTT. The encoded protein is CSARSRNSNQPQHF.

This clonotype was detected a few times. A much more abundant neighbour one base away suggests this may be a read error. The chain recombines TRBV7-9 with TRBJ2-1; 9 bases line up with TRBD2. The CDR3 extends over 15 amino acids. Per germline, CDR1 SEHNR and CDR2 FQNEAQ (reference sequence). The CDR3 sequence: CASSLGLARDNEQFF. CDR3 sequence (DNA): TGTGCCAGCAGTTTAGGACTAGCGAGGGACAATGAGCAGTTCTTC. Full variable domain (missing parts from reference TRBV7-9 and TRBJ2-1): DTGVSQNPRHKITKRGQNVTFRCDPISEHNRLYWYRQTLGQGPEFLTYFQNEAQLEKSRLLSDRFSAERPKGSFSTLEIQRTEQGDSAMYLCASSLGLARDNEQFFGPGTRLTVL.

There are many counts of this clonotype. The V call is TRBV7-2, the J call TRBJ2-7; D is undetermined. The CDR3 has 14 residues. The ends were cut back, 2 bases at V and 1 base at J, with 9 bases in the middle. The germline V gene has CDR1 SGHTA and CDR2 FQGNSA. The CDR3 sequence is CASSLWGFSYEQYV. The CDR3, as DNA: TGTGCCAGCAGCTTATGGGGATTTTCCTACGAGCAGTACGTC.

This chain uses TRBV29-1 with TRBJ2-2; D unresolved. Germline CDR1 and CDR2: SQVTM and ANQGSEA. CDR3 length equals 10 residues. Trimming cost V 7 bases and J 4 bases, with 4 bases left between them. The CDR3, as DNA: TGCAGCGCGTTCACCGGGGAGCTGTTTTTT. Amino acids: CSAFTGELFF.

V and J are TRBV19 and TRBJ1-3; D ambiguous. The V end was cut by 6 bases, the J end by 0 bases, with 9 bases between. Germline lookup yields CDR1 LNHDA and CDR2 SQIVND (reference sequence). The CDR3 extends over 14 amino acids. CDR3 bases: TGTGCCAGTAGCCTCGCCATCTCTGGAAACACCATATATTTT. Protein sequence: CASSLAISGNTIYF.

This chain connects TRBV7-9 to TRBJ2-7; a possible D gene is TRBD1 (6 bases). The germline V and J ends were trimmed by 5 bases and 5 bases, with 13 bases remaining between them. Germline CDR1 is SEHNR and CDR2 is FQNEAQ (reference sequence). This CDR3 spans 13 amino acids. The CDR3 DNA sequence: TGTGCCAGCAGCCCCGCAGGGGCCCACGAGCAGTACTTC. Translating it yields CASSPAGAHEQYF.

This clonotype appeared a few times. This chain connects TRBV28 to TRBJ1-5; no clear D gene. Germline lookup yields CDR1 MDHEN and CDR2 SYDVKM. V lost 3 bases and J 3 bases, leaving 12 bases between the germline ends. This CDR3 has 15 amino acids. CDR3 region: CASSFSFVFNQPQHF. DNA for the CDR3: TGTGCCAGCAGTTTTAGTTTTGTTTTCAATCAGCCCCAGCATTTT.

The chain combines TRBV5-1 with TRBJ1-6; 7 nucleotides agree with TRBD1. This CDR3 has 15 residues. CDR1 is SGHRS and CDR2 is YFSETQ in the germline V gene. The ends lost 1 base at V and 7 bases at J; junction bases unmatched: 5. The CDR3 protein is CASSLRGGKNSPLHF. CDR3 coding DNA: TGCGCCAGCAGCTTGAGAGGGGGCAAAAATTCACCCCTCCACTTT.

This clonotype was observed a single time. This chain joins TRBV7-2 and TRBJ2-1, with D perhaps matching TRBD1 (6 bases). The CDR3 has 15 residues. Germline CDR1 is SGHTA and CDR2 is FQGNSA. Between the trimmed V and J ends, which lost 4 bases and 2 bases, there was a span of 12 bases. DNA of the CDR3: TGTGCCAGCAGCTCGAGCGAGGGGGCCTACAATGAGCAGTTCTTC. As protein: CASSSSEGAYNEQFF.

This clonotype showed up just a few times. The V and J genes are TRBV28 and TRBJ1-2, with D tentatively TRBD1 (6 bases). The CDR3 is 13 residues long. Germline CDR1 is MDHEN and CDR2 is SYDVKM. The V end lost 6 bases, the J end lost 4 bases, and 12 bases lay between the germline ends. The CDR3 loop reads CASRETGFYGYTF. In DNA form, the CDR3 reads TGTGCCAGCAGGGAGACAGGATTCTATGGCTACACCTTC.

The CDR3 spells CASSLLADYEQYF. Written as DNA, the CDR3 is TGTGCCAGCAGCTTGTTAGCCGATTACGAGCAGTACTTC. This chain connects TRBV7-9 to TRBJ2-7; D unclear. CDR1 is SEHNR, CDR2 FQNEAQ, per germline (reference sequence). This CDR3 region has 13 residues. V was pared by 3 bases and J by 4 bases, with 10 bases between.